This T cell receptor (beta chain) emerged from a study of T cell repertoires in aging, cancer and after chemotherapy (dated by TCRdb to about 2019). About the investigation overall: Six donor age groups were covered, ranging from 30 or younger up to 70 or older, and each group contained at least three individuals. Control TCR repertoires from healthy donors were recorded over several months to years, and clear clonal overlap was observed across re-sampling. In total, the full dataset held approximately 8.4 million TCR reads. To examine immunoaging and T cell reconstitution after chemotherapy, the study profiled TCR beta repertoires in peripheral blood from healthy donors and cancer patients. A cohort of 218 cancer patients (over 90 with hematological and around 120 with solid cancers) was assembled, and 95 to 100 healthy donors were included as a reference group.

What the authors observed across the whole study: An increase in median generation probability over the chemotherapy interval was observed in both cancer cohorts, suggesting that the repertoire was reconstituted through rebound thymic output. In healthy donors, the decline in TCR diversity with age was mainly due to loss of richness, whereas in cancer patients loss of evenness also played a role. Significantly lower blood TCR diversity and higher clonality were observed in untreated patients with hematological or solid cancers than in age-matched healthy donors. According to the authors, the repertoire data do not permit conclusions about immunological memory after chemotherapy.

Rearranged TRB sequences spanning V, D and J segments were amplified in a multiplex touch-down PCR with a mixed TRB-A/B primer pool. Illumina adapters and sample indices were attached to the amplicons through two consecutive PCR reactions run with Phusion HS II polymerase. Amplicons were gel-purified using the NucleoSpin Gel and PCR Clean-up kit and were subsequently checked with Qubit and an Agilent 2100 Bioanalyzer. The libraries were sequenced on an Illumina MiSeq with 600-cycle, single-indexed, paired-end runs. In the original analysis: Processing of the TRB sequences was carried out with MiXCR versions 2.12 and 3.0.5. Each unique CDR3 nucleotide sequence counted as one clone, and only productive sequences with at least two reads were retained. The repertoire metrics were Shannon diversity, evenness, clonality (calculated as one minus evenness), and diversity profiles parameterized by alpha from 0 to 5. The IGoR algorithm was used to calculate generation probabilities for clones in the paired samples taken before and after chemotherapy. Using fastp trimming at Q25 and MiXCR clonotype assembly, TCRdb reanalyzed the public sequencing data and kept in-frame beta chains. CDR3 protein sequences are deduplicated, and each keeps its most common genes and DNA. The V and J calls follow TCRdb's processing rather than the paper's. The sample yields about 13,000 distinct CDR3 sequences; under 30% were counted once. About 48% of the sample is in the top ten clones.

Instead of sorted cells or RNA, genomic DNA extracted from peripheral blood served as the source for amplifying TCR beta rearrangements. Points on this clonotype: Its target antigen remains unknown. A read error may account for a junction end that differs from germline.

CDR1 and CDR2, looked up from the germline V gene, are MNHEY and SVGAGI. From its cysteine to its phenylalanine, the CDR3 spans 15 amino acids. Just CDR3 DNA is preserved here, 45 bases in frame from base 1. Sequenced input: blood. The origin of this receptor is a human donor in good health. The sequence links TRBV6-5 to TRBJ2-2; the D element might be TRBD1 or TRBD2, as each aligns at 5 bases. Here the CDR3 is given as CASLGAATLAGELSF. The DNA reads as follows: TGTGCCAGCCTTGGGGCGGCGACACTGGCCGGGGAGCTGTCTTTT.